These T cell receptor beta chains were read from a single sample in a study of T cells after posttransplantation cyclophosphamide. Profiling relied on immunoSEQ multiplex PCR, and the TCRdb table lists in-frame clones only, not all of them. The sample holds tens of thousands of clones, about 86% seen once. The sample comprised PBMCs. These receptor sequences come from a man aged 25 to 40 with a blood cancer, CMV-positive, and with a related stem cell donor. Both conserved end residues are part of each CDR3. A D gene is named only where the DNA matches it firmly. Clone size is shown for a subset of rows, as once, few, many or a class of expanded clone.

TRBD1	TRBV28	16	TRBJ2-3	-	TGTGCCAGCAGCCTAGCATCGGGAAGGGGGCCAGATACGCAGTATTTT	CASSLASGRGPDTQYF
-	TRBV7-9	12	TRBJ2-7	-	TGTGCCAGCAGCTCTAGCGTTTACGAGCAGTACTTC	CASSSSVYEQYF
-	TRBV5-6	14	TRBJ1-1	-	TGTGCCAGCAGCTTGGACAGAAGGCACACTGAAGCTTTCTTT	CASSLDRRHTEAFF
-	TRBV6-1	14	TRBJ2-3	-	TGTGCCAGCAGTGCGGCAGGGTCGGCAGATACGCAGTATTTT	CASSAAGSADTQYF
-	TRBV6-5	15	TRBJ2-7	-	TGTGCCAGCAGTTACTCACGGGGGTACCCCTACGAGCAGTACTTC	CASSYSRGYPYEQYF
TRBD1	TRBV4-1	14	TRBJ1-1	-	TGCGCCAGCAGCCTCCGGACAGGGAACACTGAAGCTTTCTTT	CASSLRTGNTEAFF
TRBD2	TRBV5-1	18	TRBJ2-3	-	TGCGCCAGCAGCTTGGGAGGCCTAGCGGGAGGTGTGTCAGATACGCAGTATTTT	CASSLGGLAGGVSDTQYF
TRBD1	TRBV7-2	15	TRBJ2-6	-	TGTGCCAGCAGCCCAAAGACAGGGCGTAACAACGTCCTGACTTTC	CASSPKTGRNNVLTF
TRBD1	TRBV6-1	13	TRBJ1-2	-	TGTGCCAGCAACCAGGGGGTTGACTATGGCTACACCTTC	CASNQGVDYGYTF
TRBD1	TRBV7-9	15	TRBJ2-5	-	TGTGCCAGCAGCCGAGGAACAGGGGTGGGAGAGACCCAGTACTTC	CASSRGTGVGETQYF
-	TRBV7-9	16	TRBJ2-5	-	TGTGCCAGCAGCTTACTCGGGCAGGGGAACGTGGAGACCCAGTACTTC	CASSLLGQGNVETQYF
TRBD2	TRBV9	15	TRBJ2-1	-	TGTGCCAGCGAATCAAGCGGGAGTTCCTACAATGAGCAGTTCTTC	CASESSGSSYNEQFF
-	TRBV15	15	TRBJ1-1	-	TGTGCCACCAGCAGAGTTTCCCAGGGTTTCACTGAAGCTTTCTTT	CATSRVSQGFTEAFF
-	TRBV19	17	TRBJ2-4	-	TGTGCCAGTAGTATTGGATTGGGTCGGGACAAGCCGAACATTCAGTACTTC	CASSIGLGRDKPNIQYF
-	TRBV5-1	15	TRBJ1-3	-	TGCGCCAGCAGCTTAGTAGCAGGGTTTGGAAACACCATATATTTT	CASSLVAGFGNTIYF
-	TRBV5-5	15	TRBJ1-1	-	TGTGCCAGCAGTTACAACAGGTACGAAGACACTGAAGCTTTCTTT	CASSYNRYEDTEAFF
-	TRBV18	16	TRBJ1-5	-	TGTGCCAGCTCACCACCAAACACGGGGAGCAATCAGCCCCAGCATTTT	CASSPPNTGSNQPQHF
TRBD2	TRBV20-1	10	TRBJ2-7	-	TGCAGTGCTTCCCGGGACTATCTCAACTTC	CSASRDYLNF
TRBD1	TRBV2	15	TRBJ1-5	-	TGTGCCAGCAGTATGACAGGGGGCTGGGGCCAGCCCCAGCATTTT	CASSMTGGWGQPQHF
-	TRBV7-3	15	TRBJ1-2	-	TGTGCCAGCAGCCCCGGGGGGGGAATTAACTATGGCTACACCTTC	CASSPGGGINYGYTF
-	TRBV5-1	15	TRBJ2-3	-	TGCGCCAGCAGCTTGGTTTCGCGGTCCACAGATACGCAGTATTTT	CASSLVSRSTDTQYF
-	TRBV7-8	13	TRBJ2-7	-	TGTGCCAGCAGCCTAGACTTTGCCTACGAGCAGTACTTC	CASSLDFAYEQYF
TRBD2	TRBV19	15	TRBJ2-5	-	TGTGCCAGTAGTGAACTAGCGGGAGTGCGAGAGACCCAGTACTTC	CASSELAGVRETQYF
-	TRBV6-5	13	TRBJ2-7	-	TGTGCCAGCAGGCGCACAGGGTCCTCGGAGCAGTACTTC	CASRRTGSSEQYF
TRBD1	TRBV6-6	14	TRBJ1-1	-	TGTGCCAGCACCCAGGGACAGGGGGTAGGTGAAGCTTTCTTT	CASTQGQGVGEAFF
-	TRBV28	14	TRBJ1-4	few	TGTGCCAGCAGTGGACCAGGGACTAATGAAAAACTGTTTTTT	CASSGPGTNEKLFF